The 12 T cell receptor beta chains below were found in one sample sequenced in a study of Ad26.COV2.S vaccination and SARS-CoV-2 variants. Treatment specified: roughly 18 received Ad26.COV2.S at low or high dose, single or two shots; roughly five received placebo; per-sample allocation not given. Sampling occurred on day 63 after the first vaccine or placebo injection. Method: immunoSEQ multiplex PCR; TCRdb's copy keeps in-frame clones and lacks some. The table shows around 300,000 clones, with about 89% occurring only once. The sequencing here drew on peripheral blood, taken in a trial of Ad26.COV2.S vaccine versus placebo. All receptors come from a person between 18 and 65 years old who received the Ad26.COV2.S COVID-19 vaccine or a placebo.

This chain links TRBV5-1 with TRBJ1-6; TRBD1 matches at 7 bases. This CDR3 contains 15 residues. Germline loops: CDR1 SGHRS, CDR2 YFSETQ. V trimming: 0 bases; J trimming: 7 bases; junction bases outside the gene matches: 4. The CDR3 DNA sequence: TGCGCCAGCAGCTTGGGAGGGGGCTCAAATTCACCCCTCCACTTT. Protein sequence: CASSLGGGSNSPLHF.

The rearrangement uses TRBV4-3 and TRBJ2-2, with D hard to call. The CDR3 sequence is 15 residues long. Germline V gene data show CDR1 as LGHNA and CDR2 as YSLEER. The V end was cut by 1 base, the J end by 1 base, with 7 bases between. The CDR3 loop reads CASSQGQKNTGELFF. Here the CDR3 DNA reads TGCGCCAGCAGCCAAGGCCAGAAGAACACCGGGGAGCTGTTTTTT.

The DNA of the CDR3 is TGCAGCGTTGAGGGCCTCAAAACAGGGTCCGACACTGAAGCTTTCTTT. Residues: CSVEGLKTGSDTEAFF. The chain has TRBV29-1 and TRBJ1-1; D may be TRBD1 (6 bases). V was clipped by 3 bases and J by 3 bases, with 20 bases between them. CDR1 is SQVTM and CDR2 is ANQGSEA in the germline V gene. The CDR3 is 16 residues long.

The chain combines TRBV7-3 with TRBJ2-3; 10 bases agree with TRBD2. CDR1 is SGHTA, CDR2 FQGTGA, per germline. The CDR3 runs to 15 residues. V lost 6 bases, J lost 1 base, and 4 bases stayed unmatched. DNA for the CDR3: TGTGCCAGCAGTCCCGGGACTAGCGGCACAGATACGCAGTATTTT. This codes for CASSPGTSGTDTQYF.

This clone was found once. The V gene is TRBV7-2, the J gene TRBJ2-1; 7 bases are shared with TRBD1. From germline, CDR1 is SGHTA and CDR2 FQGNSA. CDR3 length equals 15 residues. V gave up 1 base and J gave up 3 bases; unmatched junction bases: 3. The CDR3: CASSLEGTVYNEQFF. CDR3 coding DNA: TGTGCCAGCAGCTTAGAGGGGACAGTCTACAATGAGCAGTTCTTC.

For the CDR3, the DNA is TGTGCCAGCAGCAAAGCGTGCGGGTTAACTAGCGGACCTCCCTACAATGAGCAGTTCTTC. Protein product: CASSKACGLTSGPPYNEQFF. This sequence joins TRBV21-1 and TRBJ2-1; TRBD2 is the table's D call and was not checked against the DNA. TRBV21-1 is annotated as a pseudogene. This CDR3 is built from 20 residues.

The chain combines TRBV11-1 with TRBJ2-3, with 9 bases fitting TRBD2. The germline CDR1 and CDR2 sequences are SGHAT and FQDESV (reference sequence). The CDR3 length is 16 residues. Losses at the gene ends were 1 base for V and 2 bases for J; bases not matched to a gene: 4. In DNA, the CDR3 is TGTGCCAGCAGCTTAGTTGCGGGGGGGTCCACAGATACGCAGTATTTT. It is translated as CASSLVAGGSTDTQYF.

This rearrangement joins TRBV6-5 to TRBJ2-1; 7 positions match TRBD1. CDR1 and CDR2 (germline): MNHEY, SVGAGI. This CDR3 comprises 16 residues. Losses at the gene ends were 2 bases for V and 7 bases for J; bases not matched to a gene: 11. CDR3 protein: CASSYLRGQDINEQFF. The CDR3 DNA reads as TGTGCCAGCAGTTACCTTCGTGGACAGGATATAAATGAGCAGTTCTTC.

The CDR3 DNA is TGTGCCAGCAGCCAATGGGCAGGGGACGGGCAGCCCCAGCATTTT. Translated: CASSQWAGDGQPQHF. This chain connects TRBV4-2 to TRBJ1-5; the D gene is possibly TRBD1 (6 bases). The V and J ends lost 2 bases and 7 bases respectively, with 15 bases between them. The CDR3 extends over 15 amino acids. Germline lookup yields CDR1 LGHNA and CDR2 YNFKEQ.

The V gene is TRBV19, the J gene TRBJ1-2; D perhaps matches TRBD1 (5 bases). The germline V and J ends were trimmed by 3 bases and 4 bases, with 12 bases remaining between them. The germline V gene encodes CDR1 LNHDA and CDR2 SQIVND (reference sequence). There are 14 residues in the CDR3. In DNA, the CDR3 is TGTGCCAGTAGTATGAGCCGGGGGGGCTATGGCTACACCTTC. Its translation: CASSMSRGGYGYTF.

The chain has TRBV2 and TRBJ1-1; D is uncertain. The CDR3 sequence is 13 residues long. Germline CDR1 reads SNHLY; CDR2 reads FYNNEI. The germline V and J ends were trimmed by 7 bases and 4 bases, with 13 bases remaining between them. The CDR3 region has the DNA TGTGCCAGCACAGCTTCAGTTGGCACTGAAGCTTTCTTT. This codes for CASTASVGTEAFF.

The chain has TRBV5-8 and TRBJ2-7; D perhaps matches TRBD1 (5 bases). Deletions cut 1 base from V and 6 bases from J, with 14 bases between. The length of the CDR3 is 14 residues. The germline CDR1 and CDR2 sequences are SGHTS and YDEGEE. The CDR3 sequence: CASSLRRASFEQYF. The CDR3 nucleotides read TGTGCCAGCAGCTTGCGCAGGGCCTCTTTCGAGCAGTACTTC.